These T cell receptor beta chains were read from a single sample in a study of human T cells and chemical hapten exposure. A single record per CDR3 protein comes from TCRdb applying MiXCR to the RACE reads. The sample records 240,000 or so distinct CDR3 sequences, 7.5% to 9% being singletons. This specimen was whole blood, taken in connection with sensitization to the hapten diphenylcyclopropenone (DPC). These receptors all come from a woman between 40 and 55 years old with alopecia areata. Some clones in this sample may be carry-over from other donors' samples. Each CDR3 is given without its conserved first and last residue. The order of the fields is V gene, CDR3 length, CDR3 protein.

>TRBV28|15
ASSSIAAISLINEQF
>TRBV6-5|13
ASSYTSTGNYGYT
>TRBV28|12
ASSFSGQGFTQY
>TRBV12-3/TRBV12-4|13
ASSSGRGAYNEQF
>TRBV27|12
ASRLTGSVSPLH
>TRBV20-1|14
SAGDRKQGAYSPLH
>TRBV12-3/TRBV12-4|12
ASSLMGGIDGYT
>TRBV27|11
ASSFGAHSEQY
>TRBV20-1|12
SATTQGWAGELF
>TRBV5-1|14
ASSEEAGGRSRIQY
>TRBV20-1|9
SAALQETQY
>TRBV12-3/TRBV12-4|12
ASMRQGSQSPLH
>TRBV3-1|17
ASSQDASWAGQNYNEQF
>TRBV29-1|11
SAKENRDREAF
>TRBV3-1|10
ASSRGVYGYT
>TRBV5-1|11
ASRRREGNEQF
>TRBV7-9|14
ASSPLSVGLEQPQH
>TRBV7-6|15
ASSLESRQVSTDTQY
>TRBV5-6|14
ASSLAHRTVDTEAF
>TRBV7-2|11
ASSLEDADSRY
>TRBV24-1|15
ATSDAGAGRGTDTQY
>TRBV6-5|16
ASSYSGPSSSYNSPLH
>TRBV24-1|13
ATSDPTGGAYEQF
>TRBV6-5|14
ASKIGAGGPADTQY
>TRBV7-2|12
ASSPSSGANVLT
>TRBV7-9|13
ASSLSDRVIYGYT
>TRBV15|15
ATSSTDRSSYNSPLH
>TRBV28|9
ASSRELEQY
>TRBV20-1|16
SASRGTPGLAWTDTQY
>TRBV12-3/TRBV12-4|11
ASSLGGAEGYT
>TRBV6-5|10
ASSTTGDTQY
>TRBV5-1|13
ASSPRTDSTDTQY
>TRBV4-1|13
ASSQAGHNTDTQY
>TRBV9|13
ASSGTREYQETQY
>TRBV6-6|12
ASSYSSWVETQY
>TRBV11-2|12
ASSFAGPNYGYT
>TRBV7-6|15
ASSLAGRTSGANVLT
>TRBV20-1|11
SASGTSDYEQY
>TRBV10-3|11
AIGQGVPHEQF
>TRBV9|12
ASSVAVDRGIQY
>TRBV28|13
ASSLDHGRIYGYT
>TRBV19|13
ASSTSGLAVDEQF